Below, 16 T cell receptor beta chains from the same sample are listed, as sequenced in a study of blood T cell repertoires in COVID-19. Clones were read by immunoSEQ multiplex PCR, and TCRdb kept only the in-frame ones, dropping some. The table has approximately 93,000 clones, 87% seen once. The sample comprised peripheral blood. These receptors were taken from a human donor in a cohort sampled during active COVID-19.

J is TRBJ2-7 and V is TRBV7-9; possible D gene TRBD2, 5 bases. Per germline, CDR1 SEHNR and CDR2 FQNEAQ (reference sequence). The V end was cut by 5 bases, the J end by 4 bases, with 12 bases between. This CDR3 has 13 amino acids. The CDR3 protein is CASSPRTFYEQYF. The CDR3 region has the DNA TGTGCCAGCAGCCCGCGGACTTTTTACGAGCAGTACTTC. Full variable domain (missing parts from reference TRBV7-9 and TRBJ2-7): DTGVSQNPRHKITKRGQNVTFRCDPISEHNRLYWYRQTLGQGPEFLTYFQNEAQLEKSRLLSDRFSAERPKGSFSTLEIQRTEQGDSAMYLCASSPRTFYEQYFGPGTRLTVT.

The chain uses TRBV27 and TRBJ2-7; 7 bases match TRBD1. This CDR3 has 15 residues. Germline values: CDR1 MNHEY, CDR2 SMNVEV (reference sequence). The J segment lost 3 bases and the V segment lost 4 bases, leaving 9 bases of the junction unmatched. The CDR3 loop reads CASSSLTGKGYEQYF. CDR3 coding DNA: TGTGCCAGCAGTTCCTTGACAGGGAAAGGCTACGAGCAGTACTTC.

The chain uses TRBV7-3 and TRBJ2-5; no reliable D call. CDR3 size: 16 residues. The V gene's germline CDR1 is SGHTA and CDR2 FQGTGA. Trimming shortened V by 0 bases and J by 2 bases, and 13 bases separated the two germline ends. CDR3 nucleotides: TGTGCCAGCAGCTTAACGGGCACCGCCCCTCAAGAGACCCAGTACTTC. Translating it yields CASSLTGTAPQETQYF.

The V and J genes are TRBV28 and TRBJ2-5; 11 nucleotides align to TRBD2. Trimming cost V 6 bases and J 5 bases; bases outside gene matches: 8. Germline CDR1 is MDHEN and CDR2 is SYDVKM. The CDR3 is 15 residues long. CDR3 protein: CASRPLAGEDETQYF. The CDR3 nucleotides are TGTGCCAGCAGGCCACTAGCGGGAGAGGATGAGACCCAGTACTTC.

The chain combines TRBV28 with TRBJ1-2; no firm D call. Germline V lookup: CDR1 MDHEN, CDR2 SYDVKM. Trimming left V 5 bases short and J 7 bases short, with 14 bases between. CDR3 length equals 13 residues. The CDR3 DNA reads TGTGCCAGCAGTACTCGATCGGGTCGTGGCTACACCTTC. Its translation: CASSTRSGRGYTF.

The chain's CDR3 is CASSFPGWTNEKLFF. CDR3 nucleotides: TGTGCCAGCAGTTTTCCGGGGTGGACTAATGAAAAACTGTTTTTT. The chain recombines TRBV28 with TRBJ1-4; D is ambiguous. V gave up 3 bases and J gave up 2 bases, with 10 bases separating them. Germline CDR1 reads MDHEN; CDR2 reads SYDVKM. The CDR3 contains 15 residues.

V usage is TRBV15 and J usage is TRBJ1-3; 7 bases are shared with TRBD1. In germline, CDR1 is LNHNV, CDR2 YYDKDF (reference sequence). Unmatched junction bases numbered 5, after V lost 5 bases and J lost 4 bases. This CDR3 comprises 14 residues. CDR3 loop: CATSAYRGGNTIYF. The CDR3 DNA follows: TGTGCCACCAGCGCCTACAGGGGCGGAAACACCATATATTTT.

The CDR3 reads CASSPRDSRNQPQHF. The CDR3 DNA follows: TGTGCCAGCTCACCGCGGGACAGTCGCAATCAGCCCCAGCATTTT. The chain employs TRBV18 and TRBJ1-5; 7 bases match TRBD1. This CDR3 contains 15 residues. Germline trimming cut 3 bases from V and 2 bases from J; bases unmatched to any gene: 4. The germline gives CDR1 KGHSH, CDR2 LQKENI.

The CDR3 coding sequence is TGTGCCAGCAGGTACCACCCGGGACTAGCTGGAAATACTTACGAGCAGTACTTC. As protein: CASRYHPGLAGNTYEQYF. This rearrangement joins TRBV28 to TRBJ2-7; 9 positions match TRBD2. Germline CDR1 MDHEN, CDR2 SYDVKM. J lost 4 bases, V lost 6 bases, and 19 bases had no gene match. This CDR3 is 18 amino acids long.

The chain combines TRBV3-1 (or the pseudogene TRBV3-2) with TRBJ1-2, with D unresolved. Germline V lookup: CDR1 LGHDT, CDR2 YNNKEL (reference sequence). V was trimmed by 1 base and J by 5 bases, leaving 11 bases between them. There are 14 residues in the CDR3. The CDR3 region is CASSQGSSGYGYTF. CDR3 DNA sequence: TGTGCCAGCAGCCAAGGCAGTTCGGGGTATGGCTACACCTTC.

The chain couples TRBV5-1 to TRBJ2-3; 9 bases match TRBD2. Germline V lookup: CDR1 SGHRS, CDR2 YFSETQ. The CDR3 has 15 residues. V lost 5 bases, J lost 2 bases, and 6 bases stayed unmatched. Here the CDR3 reads CASREASGTTDTQYF. CDR3 nucleotides: TGCGCCAGCAGGGAGGCTAGCGGGACCACAGATACGCAGTATTTT. Supplemented by reference TRBV5-1 and TRBJ2-3, the full variable domain reads KAGVTQTPRYLIKTRGQQVTLSCSPISGHRSVSWYQQTPGQGLQFLFEYFSETQRNKGNFPGRFSGRQFSNSRSEMNVSTLELGDSALYLCASREASGTTDTQYFGPGTRLTVL.

DNA for the CDR3: TGTGCCAGCAGTTCCCTGACAGGGAAGCACGAGCAGTACTTC. Translated, it gives CASSSLTGKHEQYF. The rearrangement uses TRBV27 and TRBJ2-7; TRBD1 matches 7 bases. J gave up 5 bases and V 4 bases, and 8 bases lay outside the gene matches. CDR1 MNHEY and CDR2 SMNVEV come from the germline V gene (reference sequence). CDR3 length equals 14 residues.

The chain employs TRBV5-1 and TRBJ2-3, with 7 bases matching TRBD1. V shed 3 bases, J shed 10 bases, and the junction held 17 bases outside the gene matches. The length of the CDR3 is 16 residues. Looked up from germline, CDR1 is SGHRS and CDR2 is YFSETQ. CDR3 sequence (DNA): TGCGCCAGCAGCTCGGAGTATGCTCGGACAGGCGCTCCGCAGTATTTT. Protein sequence: CASSSEYARTGAPQYF.

The rearrangement links TRBV7-9 to TRBJ2-7, with 12 bases fitting TRBD2. Germline loops: CDR1 SEHNR, CDR2 FQNEAQ (reference sequence). This CDR3 comprises 15 residues. Trimming took 6 bases from V and 3 from J; bases not matched to a gene: 6. The CDR3 DNA reads TGTGCCAGCAGGCCAGGACTAGCGGGAAACTACGAGCAGTACTTC. Its protein is CASRPGLAGNYEQYF.

The chain is built from TRBV19 and TRBJ2-7, with D tentatively TRBD2 (6 bases). CDR1 is LNHDA, CDR2 SQIVND, per germline (reference sequence). CDR3 length equals 14 residues. V was shortened by 3 bases and J by 0 bases, with 9 bases between the two germline ends. This CDR3 is CASSISGISYEQYF. The CDR3 DNA sequence: TGTGCCAGTAGTATTAGCGGAATCTCCTACGAGCAGTACTTC.

The V gene is TRBV3-1 (or the pseudogene TRBV3-2), the J gene TRBJ1-3; D perhaps matches TRBD1 (6 bases). The CDR3 runs 15 residues. V was shortened by 4 bases and J by 4 bases, with 14 bases between the two germline ends. Germline lookup yields CDR1 LGHDT and CDR2 YNNKEL (reference sequence). CDR3 in amino acids: CASSLSGDKGNTIYF. CDR3 bases: TGTGCCAGCAGCCTCTCAGGGGACAAGGGAAACACCATATATTTT.